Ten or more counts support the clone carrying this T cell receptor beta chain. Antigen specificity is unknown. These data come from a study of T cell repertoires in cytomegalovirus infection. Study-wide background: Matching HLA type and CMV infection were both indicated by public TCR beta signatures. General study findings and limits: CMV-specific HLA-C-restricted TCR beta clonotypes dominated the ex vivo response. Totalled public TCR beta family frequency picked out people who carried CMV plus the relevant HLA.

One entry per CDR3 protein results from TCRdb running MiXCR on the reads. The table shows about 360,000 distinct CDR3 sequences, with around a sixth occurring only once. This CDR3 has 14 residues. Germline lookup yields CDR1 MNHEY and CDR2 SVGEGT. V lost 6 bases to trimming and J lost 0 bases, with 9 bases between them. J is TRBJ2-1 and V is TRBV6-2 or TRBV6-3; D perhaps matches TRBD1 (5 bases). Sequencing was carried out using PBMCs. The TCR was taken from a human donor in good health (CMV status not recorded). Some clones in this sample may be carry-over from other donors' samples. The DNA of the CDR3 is TGTGCCAGCAGAACAGGTGGCTCCTACAATGAGCAGTTCTTC. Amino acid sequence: CASRTGGSYNEQFF.